A single sample is the source of the 18 T cell receptor beta chains below, sequenced in a study of T cell responses to AZD1222 COVID-19 vaccine. Profiled with immunoSEQ multiplex PCR; TCRdb holds only in-frame clones, not every one. The sample has some 150,000 clones; 85% to 90% are singletons. The source material was peripheral blood, sampled on day 0 of AZD1222 vaccination. These TCRs come from an adult in good health.

The V gene is TRBV10-3, the J gene TRBJ1-1; no clear D gene. Germline loops: CDR1 ENHRY, CDR2 SYGVKD. V dropped 11 bases and J dropped 1 base, with 14 bases sitting between them. The CDR3 has 13 amino acids. The CDR3 spells CASKAAENTEAFF. The CDR3 region has the DNA TGTGCCTCCAAGGCGGCAGAGAACACTGAAGCTTTCTTT.

The chain uses TRBV10-3 and TRBJ1-1, with TRBD1 as a possible D gene (5 bases). This CDR3 has 15 residues. Looked up from germline, CDR1 is ENHRY and CDR2 is SYGVKD. The V end was cut by 0 bases, the J end by 1 base, with 9 bases between. The CDR3 reads CAISESRQSNTEAFF. The CDR3 nucleotides read TGTGCCATCAGTGAGTCCCGACAGTCGAACACTGAAGCTTTCTTT.

The chain carries TRBV10-1 and TRBJ2-7; 10 bases match TRBD2. From germline, CDR1 is WNHNN and CDR2 SYGVQD (reference sequence). CDR3 length: 15 amino acids. V shed 2 bases, J shed 4 bases, and the junction held 5 bases outside the gene matches. CDR3 nucleotides: TGCGCCAGCAGTGAGAAGGCTAGCGGGAGTTACGAGCAGTACTTC. Translated, it gives CASSEKASGSYEQYF.

The chain uses TRBV11-1 and TRBJ1-5; possible D gene TRBD1, 6 bases. The CDR3 is 13 amino acids. From germline, CDR1 is SGHAT and CDR2 FQDESV (reference sequence). Trimming took off 5 bases at V and 10 bases at J, with 15 bases between the two ends. The CDR3 sequence: CASSRQEGDPQHF. The CDR3 coding sequence is TGTGCCAGCAGCAGACAGGAGGGGGATCCCCAGCATTTT.

The genes are TRBV19 and TRBJ1-1; the D is unclear. The length of the CDR3 is 16 residues. V lost 0 bases, J lost 0 bases, and 11 bases lay in between. CDR1 is LNHDA, CDR2 SQIVND, per germline (reference sequence). The CDR3 DNA is TGTGCCAGTAGTATAGACCATGCGGGCCTGAACACTGAAGCTTTCTTT. Its protein product is CASSIDHAGLNTEAFF. The full variable domain, in which reference TRBV19 and TRBJ1-1 provide the parts outside the CDR3, is DGGITQSPKYLFRKEGQNVTLSCEQNLNHDAMYWYRQDPGQGLRLIYYSQIVNDFQKGDIAEGYSVSREKKESFPLTVTSAQKNPTAFYLCASSIDHAGLNTEAFFGQGTRLTVV.

Many counts were recorded for this clone. Other DNA sequences in this sample translate to the same CDR3. V usage is TRBV10-1 and J usage is TRBJ2-2; 8 nucleotides agree with TRBD2. The CDR3 totals 14 residues. Per germline, CDR1 WNHNN and CDR2 SYGVQD (reference sequence). Trimming cost V 3 bases and J 5 bases; bases outside gene matches: 2. The CDR3 loop is CASSDPGGTGELFF. The CDR3 region has the DNA TGCGCCAGCAGTGACCCGGGAGGGACCGGGGAGCTGTTTTTT.

The chain recombines TRBV11-1 with TRBJ2-5; perhaps TRBD2 as D (5 bases). With 4 bases removed from V and 5 bases from J, the gap between germline ends came to 11 bases. The CDR3 has 13 amino acids. Looked up from germline, CDR1 is SGHAT and CDR2 is FQDESV (reference sequence). DNA for the CDR3: TGTGCCAGCAGCTACAATCGGAGGGAGACCCAGTACTTC. The encoded protein is CASSYNRRETQYF.

The CDR3 reads CASSLGGQASQPQHF. The CDR3 DNA reads as TGTGCCAGCAGTTTAGGGGGACAGGCGAGTCAGCCCCAGCATTTT. The J gene is TRBJ1-5, the V gene TRBV28; 8 bases match TRBD1. CDR1 MDHEN and CDR2 SYDVKM come from the germline V gene. V lost 2 bases and J lost 6; bases outside the gene matches: 6. This CDR3 comprises 15 residues.

The V and J genes are TRBV5-1 and TRBJ2-5, with 11 bases matching TRBD2. Germline V gene sequence: CDR1 SGHRS, CDR2 YFSETQ. Trimming cost V 0 bases and J 2 bases; bases outside gene matches: 3. The CDR3 contains 16 residues. CDR3 amino acids: CASSLVSGGVQETQYF. The CDR3 DNA sequence: TGCGCCAGCAGCTTGGTTAGCGGGGGGGTACAAGAGACCCAGTACTTC.

The chain carries TRBV2 and TRBJ2-3; D perhaps matches TRBD2 (6 bases). Germline V gene sequence: CDR1 SNHLY, CDR2 FYNNEI. The V gene lost 2 bases and the J gene lost 5 bases, with 11 bases spanning the gap. This CDR3 comprises 14 residues. The CDR3 reads CASSEWGVGDTQYF. For the CDR3, the DNA is TGTGCCAGCAGTGAATGGGGGGTAGGAGATACGCAGTATTTT.

V usage is TRBV28 and J usage is TRBJ1-5; weak D call: TRBD1 (6 bases). The V gene lost 6 bases and the J gene lost 7 bases, with 10 bases spanning the gap. Per the germline V gene, CDR1 is MDHEN and CDR2 is SYDVKM. The CDR3 is 12 amino acids. The CDR3 region has the DNA TGTGCCAGCAGGGAGGGGGAACAGCCCCAGCATTTT. The encoded protein is CASREGEQPQHF.

The chain couples TRBV10-2 to TRBJ1-5, with 8 bases matching TRBD1. V shed 2 bases and J 5 bases; nucleotides not matched to a gene: 5. The CDR3 is 15 amino acids. Germline CDR1 is WSHSY and CDR2 is SAAADI. CDR3 sequence reads: CASSEGQGVDQPQHF. In nucleotides, the CDR3 is TGCGCCAGCAGTGAGGGACAGGGTGTGGATCAGCCCCAGCATTTT.

The chain has TRBV9 and TRBJ1-2; a weak D match, TRBD1 (5 bases). CDR3 length: 14 residues. V was pared by 6 bases and J by 2 bases, with 14 bases between. Germline CDR1 SGDLS, CDR2 YYNGEE. For the CDR3, the DNA is TGTGCCAGCACCCTCGGGTCAGGGAACTATGGCTACACCTTC. Its protein is CASTLGSGNYGYTF.

This chain links TRBV7-6 with TRBJ2-3, with a weak D call TRBD1 (6 bases). CDR1 SGHVS and CDR2 FNYEAQ come from the germline V gene. CDR3 length equals 16 residues. Deletions cut 4 bases from V and 0 bases from J, with 14 bases between. CDR3 DNA sequence: TGTGCCAGCAGCTCGCCGGGACACCGGAGCACAGATACGCAGTATTTT. Amino acids: CASSSPGHRSTDTQYF.

The chain recombines TRBV18 with TRBJ2-1; 9 bases are a match to TRBD1. The germline gives CDR1 KGHSH, CDR2 LQKENI. V dropped 3 bases and J dropped 1; count of bases not matched to a gene: 4. The CDR3 contains 16 residues. This CDR3 is CASSPTDRGSYNEQFF. As DNA, the CDR3 is TGTGCCAGCTCACCGACGGACAGGGGATCCTACAATGAGCAGTTCTTC.

The rearrangement joins TRBV2 to TRBJ2-2; D is unclear. CDR3 size: 15 residues. V lost 9 bases to trimming and J lost 0 bases, with 14 bases between them. The germline V gene has CDR1 SNHLY and CDR2 FYNNEI. The CDR3 DNA reads TGTGCCAGACGTTCGGCGGTACCGAACACCGGGGAGCTGTTTTTT. Encoded protein: CARRSAVPNTGELFF.

The V gene is TRBV4-1, the J gene TRBJ1-1, with D maybe TRBD1 (5 bases). Per the germline V gene, CDR1 is MGHRA and CDR2 is YSYEKL. With 2 bases removed from V and 1 base from J, the gap between germline ends came to 14 bases. There are 16 residues in the CDR3. As DNA, the CDR3 is TGCGCCAGCAGCCAACCACGGGACCCCCGGAACACTGAAGCTTTCTTT. As protein: CASSQPRDPRNTEAFF.

This clone was counted once. The V and J genes are TRBV9 and TRBJ2-1, with 9 bases aligning to TRBD1. The length of the CDR3 is 14 residues. Germline V gives CDR1 SGDLS, CDR2 YYNGEE. V trimming: 3 bases; J trimming: 9 bases; junction bases outside the gene matches: 7. This CDR3 is CASSAGQGLGEQFF. The CDR3 DNA is TGTGCCAGCAGCGCGGGACAGGGCTTGGGTGAGCAGTTCTTC.